This T cell receptor (beta chain) was found in a study of blood T cell repertoires in COVID-19. Study-wide background: The samples span acute and convalescent COVID-19 from the United States, Italy and Spain. T cells, B-cell-depleted T cells, or PBMCs supplied cDNA or gDNA.

In the study's own analysis: Quantification of nucleated cells was approximated via reference gene primer amplification. The data were produced by immunoSEQ multiplex PCR, yet TCRdb's version contains in-frame clones alone and is incomplete. V, J and clone size reflect that table, while D and trimming were determined from the DNA. The sample contains 250,000 to 350,000 clones, approximately 90% of which appear only once. Those enrolled in Seattle joined during active infection and were followed longitudinally afterward. The germline CDR1 and CDR2 sequences are SEHNR and FQNEAQ (reference sequence). The CDR3 is 15 residues long. V lost 5 bases to trimming and J lost 3 bases; unmatched junction nucleotides: 3.

The TCR was taken from a woman aged 30 to 39 with COVID-19, enrolled during active disease. V is TRBV7-9 and J is TRBJ2-2; 10 positions agree with TRBD1. Sequenced input: peripheral blood. The DNA for the CDR3 is TGTGCCAGCAGCCGCGGACAGGGGGACACCGGGGAGCTGTTTTTT. Translating gives CASSRGQGDTGELFF.